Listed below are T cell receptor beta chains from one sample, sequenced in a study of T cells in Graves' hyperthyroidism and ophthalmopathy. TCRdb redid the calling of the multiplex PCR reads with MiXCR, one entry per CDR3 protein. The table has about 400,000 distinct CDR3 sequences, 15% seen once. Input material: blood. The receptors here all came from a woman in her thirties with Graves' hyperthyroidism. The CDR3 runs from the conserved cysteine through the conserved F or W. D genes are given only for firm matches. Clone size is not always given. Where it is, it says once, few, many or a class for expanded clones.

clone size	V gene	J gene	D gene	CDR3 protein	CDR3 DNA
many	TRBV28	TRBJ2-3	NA	CASSKRGGGTDTQYF	TGTGCCAGCAGCAAACGGGGCGGGGGCACAGATACGCAGTATTTT
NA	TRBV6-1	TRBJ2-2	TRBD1	CASSLQGAGTGELFF	TGTGCCAGCAGCTTACAGGGGGCGGGAACCGGGGAGCTGTTTTTT
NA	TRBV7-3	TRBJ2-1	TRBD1	CASSLAGQGIDEQFF	TGTGCCAGCAGCTTAGCGGGACAGGGGATCGATGAGCAGTTCTTC
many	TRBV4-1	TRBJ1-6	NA	CASSQDRQAFPSPLHF	TGCGCCAGCAGCCAAGATCGGCAGGCGTTCCCCTCACCCCTCCACTTT
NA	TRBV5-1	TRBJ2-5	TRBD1	CASSFPGQGAVGQETQYF	TGCGCCAGCAGCTTCCCCGGACAGGGGGCGGTAGGACAAGAGACCCAGTACTTC
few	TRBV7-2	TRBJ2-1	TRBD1	CASSSGQGAHEQFF	TGTGCCAGCAGCTCGGGACAGGGGGCTCATGAGCAGTTCTTC
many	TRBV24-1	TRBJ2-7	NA	CATSDENEQYF	TGTGCCACCAGTGATGAGAACGAGCAGTACTTC
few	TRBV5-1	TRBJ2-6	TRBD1	CASSDRDRGFSGANVLTF	TGCGCCAGCAGCGACCGGGACAGGGGCTTCTCTGGGGCCAACGTCCTGACTTTC
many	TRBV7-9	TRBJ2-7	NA	CASSSPYEQYF	TGTGCCAGCAGCTCCCCCTACGAGCAGTACTTC
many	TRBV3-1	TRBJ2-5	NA	CASSRGETQYF	TGTGCCAGCAGCCGCGGGGAGACCCAGTACTTC
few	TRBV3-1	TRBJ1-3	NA	CASSQGRGNTIYF	TGTGCCAGCAGCCAAGGGAGAGGAAACACCATATATTTT
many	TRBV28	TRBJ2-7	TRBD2	CASSTGTTTYEQYF	TGTGCCAGCAGCACCGGGACTACTACCTACGAGCAGTACTTC
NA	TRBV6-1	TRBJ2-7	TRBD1	CASRAGTGGNEQYF	TGTGCCAGCAGAGCCGGGACAGGGGGAAACGAGCAGTACTTC
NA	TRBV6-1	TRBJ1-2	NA	CASSPTAINYGYTF	TGTGCCAGCTCCCCCACAGCCATTAACTATGGCTACACCTTC
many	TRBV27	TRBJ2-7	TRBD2	CASSSKSGLGPYEQYF	TGTGCCAGCAGTTCCAAATCGGGACTAGGCCCCTACGAGCAGTACTTC
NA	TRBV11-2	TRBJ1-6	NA	CASSLGSRLHF	TGTGCCAGCAGCTTAGGGTCCCGTCTCCACTTT
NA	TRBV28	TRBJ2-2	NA	CASSSLSNTGELFF	TGTGCCAGCAGTTCTCTCTCGAACACCGGGGAGCTGTTTTTT
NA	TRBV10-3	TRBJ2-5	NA	CAISESPLAETQYF	TGTGCCATCAGTGAGTCTCCGCTAGCAGAGACCCAGTACTTC
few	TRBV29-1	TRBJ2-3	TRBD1	CSVVFLLGQGTSSSTDTQYF	TGCAGCGTTGTTTTTTTGCTGGGACAGGGGACTTCCTCTAGCACAGATACGCAGTATTTT
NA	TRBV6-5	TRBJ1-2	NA	CASSYGPRLGYTF	TGTGCCAGCAGTTACGGGCCCCGATTGGGCTACACCTTC
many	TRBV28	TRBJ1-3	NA	CASSSMIKLSGNTIYF	TGTGCCAGCAGTTCAATGATAAAATTATCTGGAAACACCATATATTTT
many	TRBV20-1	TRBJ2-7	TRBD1	CSALSTGSSYEQYF	TGCAGTGCTCTTTCGACAGGGAGCTCCTACGAGCAGTACTTC
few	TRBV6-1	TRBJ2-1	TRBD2	CASSYLQLAAEQFF	TGTGCCAGCAGTTACCTGCAACTAGCGGCTGAGCAGTTCTTC
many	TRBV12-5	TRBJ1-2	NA	CASGLVTAAYVYGYTF	TGTGCTAGTGGTTTGGTAACGGCAGCCTACGTCTATGGCTACACCTTC
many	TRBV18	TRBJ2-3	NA	CASSPPARPDTQYF	TGTGCCAGCTCACCACCGGCTAGACCAGATACGCAGTATTTT
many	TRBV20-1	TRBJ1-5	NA	CSARATGSNNQPQHF	TGCAGTGCTAGAGCGACAGGTTCGAACAATCAGCCCCAGCATTTT
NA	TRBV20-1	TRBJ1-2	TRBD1	CSARAPGQGARRGGYTF	TGCAGTGCTAGAGCTCCGGGACAGGGGGCTCGGAGAGGGGGCTACACCTTC
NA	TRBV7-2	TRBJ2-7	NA	CARSLGRSYEQYF	TGTGCCCGCAGCCTGGGACGCTCCTACGAGCAGTACTTC
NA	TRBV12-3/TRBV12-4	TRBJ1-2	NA	CASSSGRYNYGYTF	TGTGCCAGCAGTTCAGGACGGTATAACTATGGCTACACCTTC
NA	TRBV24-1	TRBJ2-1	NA	CATSDLQDSYNEQFF	TGTGCCACCAGTGATTTACAGGACTCCTACAATGAGCAGTTCTTC
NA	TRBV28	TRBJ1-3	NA	CAGQSEGNTIYF	TGTGCCGGACAGTCGGAGGGAAACACCATATATTTT
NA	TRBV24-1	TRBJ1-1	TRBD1	CATSGVQGARTEAFF	TGTGCCACCAGTGGCGTACAGGGGGCGCGCACTGAAGCTTTCTTT
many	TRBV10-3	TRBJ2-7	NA	CAISLDSYEQYF	TGTGCCATCAGTTTGGACTCCTACGAGCAGTACTTC